The 22 T cell receptor beta chains listed next were all sequenced from one sample in a study of blood T cell repertoires in COVID-19 (dated by TCRdb to the early 2020s). Libraries came from the immunoSEQ multiplex PCR assay. In TCRdb, the immuneACCESS table is reduced to in-frame sequences with V and J assigned. These tables do not hold every clone; where another copy was compared, an unresolved V gene accounts for under half, and the others remain unexplained. The sample table holds about 61,000 clones, of which roughly 87% were seen once. 4.5% to 5.5% of the sample comes from the top ten. The sample consisted of peripheral blood. These receptors originate from a man older than 75 in a cohort sampled during active COVID-19.

The chain employs TRBV12-3 or TRBV12-4 and TRBJ2-7; D perhaps matches TRBD2 (6 bases). V lost 6 bases, J lost 4 bases, and 7 bases lay in between. The CDR3 totals 11 residues. In DNA, the CDR3 is TGTGCCAGCAGAGGGACTTACGAGCAGTACTTC. Translation: CASRGTYEQYF.

The rearrangement links TRBV19 to TRBJ1-2; TRBD1 is a possible D gene (5 bases). Germline CDR1 is LNHDA and CDR2 is SQIVND (reference sequence). The CDR3 sequence is 14 residues long. The V end was cut by 4 bases, the J end by 2 bases, with 11 bases between. The DNA of the CDR3 is TGTGCCAGTAGTAGAAGTGCAGGGAACTATGGCTACACCTTC. Translation: CASSRSAGNYGYTF.

This rearrangement joins TRBV5-4 to TRBJ2-5; 15 bases are a match to TRBD2. V shed 7 bases, J shed 2 bases, and the junction held 6 bases outside the gene matches. The length of the CDR3 is 16 residues. CDR1 and CDR2 (germline): SGHNT, YYREEE (reference sequence). CDR3 bases: TGTGCCAGCGAGGGCGGGACTAGCGGGGGGCAAGAGACCCAGTACTTC. Its translation is CASEGGTSGGQETQYF.

The rearrangement links TRBV6-2 or TRBV6-3 to TRBJ2-1; no clear D. The CDR3 consists of 14 residues. V was trimmed by 1 base and J by 8 bases, leaving 12 bases between them. Germline values: CDR1 MNHEY, CDR2 SVGEGT. The CDR3 loop reads CASSYFPQVHEQFF. The CDR3 DNA is TGTGCCAGCAGTTACTTTCCCCAGGTCCATGAGCAGTTCTTC.

The V call is TRBV4-1, the J call TRBJ2-1, with 9 bases identical to TRBD2. This CDR3 has 16 amino acids. Germline V gene lookup returns CDR1 MGHRA and CDR2 YSYEKL. J was trimmed by 3 bases and V by 2 bases; bases with no gene match: 5. CDR3 in amino acids: CASSQNPSGIYNEQFF. The CDR3 region has the DNA TGCGCCAGCAGCCAAAATCCTAGCGGGATCTACAATGAGCAGTTCTTC.

The V and J genes are TRBV6-1 and TRBJ1-1, with no clear D. CDR3 size: 11 residues. The ends were cut back, 3 bases at V and 7 bases at J, with 6 bases in the middle. From germline, CDR1 is MNHNS and CDR2 SASEGT. The DNA of the CDR3 is TGTGCCAGCAGTGATTTAGTTGAAGCTTTCTTT. Its translation is CASSDLVEAFF.

This clone was seen a single time. The rearrangement uses TRBV7-3 and TRBJ2-7; 8 bases agree with TRBD1. Germline V gene sequence: CDR1 SGHTA, CDR2 FQGTGA. After removal of 4 bases from V and 7 bases from J, the junction contained 6 bases not matched to a gene. This CDR3 region has 13 residues. The CDR3 loop is CASSSDRGGEQYF. CDR3 nucleotide sequence: TGTGCCAGCAGCTCTGACAGGGGAGGAGAGCAGTACTTC.

The V call is TRBV5-1, the J call TRBJ2-3; D perhaps matches TRBD1 (6 bases). This CDR3 region has 15 residues. The V and J ends lost 2 bases and 0 bases respectively, with 10 bases between them. The germline gives CDR1 SGHRS, CDR2 YFSETQ. Here the CDR3 DNA reads TGCGCCAGCAGCTTACAGGGTCGTAGCACAGATACGCAGTATTTT. Its translation is CASSLQGRSTDTQYF.

The sample holds one count of this clone. The chain joins TRBV4-1 to TRBJ1-4, with 10 bases identical to TRBD1. V was pared by 4 bases and J by 5 bases, with 4 bases of the junction left unmatched. The CDR3 is 15 residues long. Germline CDR1 is MGHRA and CDR2 is YSYEKL. Written as DNA, the CDR3 is TGCGCCAGCAGCCGGGGACAGGGGTCGAATGAAAAACTGTTTTTT. This sequence encodes CASSRGQGSNEKLFF.

This chain's CDR3 is CASSLGQGPNEKLFF. The CDR3 bases are TGTGCCAGCAGTCTTGGACAGGGCCCTAATGAAAAACTGTTTTTT. The chain links TRBV27 to TRBJ1-4; 8 bases match TRBD1. The V and J ends lost 5 bases and 3 bases, in that order; junction bases with no gene match: 5. The CDR3 is 15 amino acids. Germline values: CDR1 MNHEY, CDR2 SMNVEV (reference sequence). Drawing the rest from reference TRBV27 and TRBJ1-4, the complete variable domain is EAQVTQNPRYLITVTGKKLTVTCSQNMNHEYMSWYRQDPGLGLRQIYYSMNVEVTDKGDVPEGYKVSRKEKRNFPLILESPSPNQTSLYFCASSLGQGPNEKLFFGSGTQLSVL.

The chain couples TRBV9 to TRBJ2-5; D ambiguous. Germline loops: CDR1 SGDLS, CDR2 YYNGEE. The CDR3 has 16 amino acids. The ends were cut back, 0 bases at V and 5 bases at J, with 17 bases in the middle. Written as DNA, the CDR3 is TGTGCCAGCAGCGTAGGGGCAGCCGTGGGTCGGGAGACCCAGTACTTC. Its translation is CASSVGAAVGRETQYF. Together with reference TRBV9 and TRBJ2-5, the CDR3 gives the full variable domain: DSGVTQTPKHLITATGQRVTLRCSPRSGDLSVYWYQQSLDQGLQFLIQYYNGEERAKGNILERFSAQQFPDLHSELNLSSLELGDSALYFCASSVGAAVGRETQYFGPGTRLLVL.

The V and J genes are TRBV7-3 and TRBJ2-3, with 8 bases identical to TRBD1. V gave up 5 bases and J gave up 0 bases; unmatched junction bases: 10. The CDR3 sequence is 17 residues long. CDR1 SGHTA and CDR2 FQGTGA come from the germline V gene. CDR3 sequence: CASSPNPTGASTDTQYF. In DNA form, the CDR3 reads TGTGCCAGCAGCCCGAACCCGACAGGGGCTAGCACAGATACGCAGTATTTT.

This clone is a singleton in its sample. The genes are TRBV5-1 and TRBJ1-1; TRBD1 matches 8 bases. The J segment lost 1 base and the V segment lost 4 bases, leaving 6 bases of the junction unmatched. Germline V gene sequence: CDR1 SGHRS, CDR2 YFSETQ. This CDR3 spans 15 amino acids. Here the CDR3 reads CASSVLGQGNTEAFF. The CDR3 region has the DNA TGCGCCAGCAGCGTTCTCGGACAGGGGAACACTGAAGCTTTCTTT.

The J gene is TRBJ2-5, the V gene TRBV25-1, with 7 bases lining up with TRBD1. Looked up from germline, CDR1 is MGHDK and CDR2 is SYGVNS. The V and J ends lost 7 bases and 5 bases, in that order; junction bases with no gene match: 10. The CDR3 spans 14 residues. The CDR3 DNA reads as TGTGCCAGCAACCCGGACAGGTTTAGGGAGACCCAGTACTTC. Its protein product is CASNPDRFRETQYF.

The CDR3 bases are TGTGCCAGCAGCTTGGCCGGGACTAACACCGGGGAGCTGTTTTTT. Amino acids: CASSLAGTNTGELFF. The chain employs TRBV5-6 and TRBJ2-2, with D perhaps matching TRBD2 (6 bases). The V gene lost 0 bases and the J gene lost 2 bases, with 8 bases spanning the gap. The CDR3 loop spans 15 amino acids. Germline assignment: CDR1 SGHDT and CDR2 YYEEEE.

CDR3 amino acids: CASSPDREEKLFF. Written as DNA, the CDR3 is TGTGCCAGCAGCCCCGACAGGGAGGAAAAACTGTTTTTT. The chain couples TRBV7-8 to TRBJ1-4, with 7 bases aligning to TRBD1. The CDR3 loop spans 13 amino acids. In germline, CDR1 is SGHVS, CDR2 FQNEAQ. Germline trimming cut 5 bases from V and 8 bases from J; bases unmatched to any gene: 5.

The V and J genes are TRBV7-9 and TRBJ1-1; D not resolved. Trimming left V 1 base short and J 6 bases short, with 12 bases between. The germline gives CDR1 SEHNR, CDR2 FQNEAQ (reference sequence). CDR3 size: 14 residues. The DNA of the CDR3 is TGTGCCAGCAGCTTAGGTACGGCGGGTGCTGAAGCTTTCTTT. Its translation: CASSLGTAGAEAFF.

The chain employs TRBV4-1 and TRBJ2-3; D might be TRBD2 (5 bases). The CDR3 loop spans 15 amino acids. Per germline, CDR1 MGHRA and CDR2 YSYEKL. With 2 bases removed from V and 0 bases from J, the gap between germline ends came to 9 bases. CDR3 sequence: CASSQIGVSTDTQYF. CDR3 DNA sequence: TGCGCCAGCAGCCAAATCGGGGTGAGCACAGATACGCAGTATTTT.

The chain combines TRBV6-5 with TRBJ1-6; D is perhaps TRBD1 (6 bases). With 8 bases removed from V and 7 bases from J, the gap between germline ends came to 15 bases. Germline V lookup: CDR1 MNHEY, CDR2 SVGAGI. The CDR3 spans 14 residues. In nucleotides, the CDR3 is TGTGCCAGCCGAAGGGGGGGCCCCAATTCACCCCTCCACTTT. Translation: CASRRGGPNSPLHF.

In this sample, this clone turned up a few times. The rearrangement joins TRBV27 to TRBJ1-2; 8 bases are a match to TRBD1. Germline loops: CDR1 MNHEY, CDR2 SMNVEV (reference sequence). This CDR3 is 14 amino acids long. Trimming took 4 bases from V and 6 from J; bases not matched to a gene: 7. This CDR3 is CASSSSGQGHGYTF. The DNA for the CDR3 is TGTGCCAGCAGTTCCTCTGGACAGGGCCATGGCTACACCTTC.

The V call is TRBV6-1, the J call TRBJ2-6; 11 bases agree with TRBD1. Germline V lookup: CDR1 MNHNS, CDR2 SASEGT. The length of the CDR3 is 18 residues. V dropped 1 base and J dropped 3; count of bases not matched to a gene: 5. CDR3 nucleotide sequence: TGTGCCAGCAGTGAAGGGACAGGGGGCTTCTATGGGGCCAACGTCCTGACTTTC. Translating gives CASSEGTGGFYGANVLTF.

About this clone itself: One junction end disagrees with the germline gene, perhaps due to a read error. The rearrangement joins TRBV3-1 (or the pseudogene TRBV3-2) to TRBJ1-6; 9 nucleotides match TRBD1. The CDR3 is made up of 14 amino acids. From germline, CDR1 is LGHDT and CDR2 YNNKEL (reference sequence). CDR3 amino acids: CASSGTGYTSPLHF. The CDR3, as DNA: TGTGCCAGCAGCGGGACAGGGTATACTTCACCCCTCCACTTT.